A few counts support the clone carrying this T cell receptor (beta chain). Its antigen is still unknown. Thawed PBMCs were FACS-sorted into unstimulated CD4+CD25+CD127- regulatory T cells, CD4+CD25- non-regulatory cells, CD4 and CD8 cells. The sample comes from a study of Tregs in tolerant kidney transplant recipients. For the study at large: The nonmyeloablative bone marrow transplants came from related graft donors, with transient mixed chimerism. Study results and limitations: Tolerant patients' donor-specific Tregs expanded beyond overall Tregs, suggesting antigen-driven growth. Few patients were studied, so findings need validation in larger groups.

With 8 bases removed from V and 0 bases from J, the gap between germline ends came to 14 bases. Germline CDR1 reads LNHDA; CDR2 reads SQIVND (reference sequence). This CDR3 contains 14 residues. Generated by immunoSEQ multiplex PCR, the TCRdb table keeps only in-frame clones and is missing some. Of 95,000 to 120,000 clones listed, 90% are singletons. The source of this sequence is a human donor who received a combined kidney and bone marrow transplant. V usage is TRBV19 and J usage is TRBJ2-7; D may be TRBD2 (5 bases). The material was CD4+ T cells from blood, obtained before the transplant. The CDR3 DNA reads TGTGCCAGTCGAGTAGCGTGGAGCTCCTACGAGCAGTACTTC. Amino acids: CASRVAWSSYEQYF.